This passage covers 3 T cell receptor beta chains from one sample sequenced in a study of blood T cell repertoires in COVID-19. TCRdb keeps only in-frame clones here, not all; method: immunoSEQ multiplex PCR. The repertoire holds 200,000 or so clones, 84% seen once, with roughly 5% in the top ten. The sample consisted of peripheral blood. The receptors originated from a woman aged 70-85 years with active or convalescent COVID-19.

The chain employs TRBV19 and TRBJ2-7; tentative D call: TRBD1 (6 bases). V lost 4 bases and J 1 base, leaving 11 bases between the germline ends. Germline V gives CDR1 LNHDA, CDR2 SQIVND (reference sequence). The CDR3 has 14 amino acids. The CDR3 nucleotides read TGTGCCAGTAGTACGACACAGGGATCCTACGAGCAGTACTTC. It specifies CASSTTQGSYEQYF.

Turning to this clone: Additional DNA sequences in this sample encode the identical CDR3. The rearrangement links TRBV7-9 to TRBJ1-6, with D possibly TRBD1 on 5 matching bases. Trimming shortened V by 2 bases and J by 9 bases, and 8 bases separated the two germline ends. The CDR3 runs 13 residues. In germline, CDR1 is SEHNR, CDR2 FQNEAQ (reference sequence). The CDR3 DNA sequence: TGTGCCAGCAGCTTATCGGGGGGTTCACCCCTCCACTTT. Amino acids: CASSLSGGSPLHF.

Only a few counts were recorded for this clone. The CDR3 sequence: CASSSGTSPSEQYF. The CDR3 DNA follows: TGCGCCAGCAGCTCGGGGACTAGTCCGTCCGAGCAGTACTTC. V is TRBV5-1 and J is TRBJ2-7; TRBD2 matches at 8 bases. The CDR3 has 14 amino acids. The junction had 8 bases not matched to a gene; V was cut back by 3 bases and J by 6 bases. In germline, CDR1 is SGHRS, CDR2 YFSETQ.